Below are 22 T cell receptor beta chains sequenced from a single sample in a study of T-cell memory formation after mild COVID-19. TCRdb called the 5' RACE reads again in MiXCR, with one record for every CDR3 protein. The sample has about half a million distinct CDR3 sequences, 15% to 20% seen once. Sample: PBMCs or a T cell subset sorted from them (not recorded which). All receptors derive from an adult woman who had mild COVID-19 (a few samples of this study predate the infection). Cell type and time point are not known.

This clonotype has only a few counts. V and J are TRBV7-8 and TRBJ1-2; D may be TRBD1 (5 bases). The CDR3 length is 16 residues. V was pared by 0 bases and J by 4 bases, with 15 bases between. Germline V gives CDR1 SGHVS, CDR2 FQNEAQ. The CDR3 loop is CASSLAGSRDSYGYTF. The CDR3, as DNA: TGTGCCAGCAGCTTAGCGGGCTCCCGGGACTCCTATGGCTACACCTTC.

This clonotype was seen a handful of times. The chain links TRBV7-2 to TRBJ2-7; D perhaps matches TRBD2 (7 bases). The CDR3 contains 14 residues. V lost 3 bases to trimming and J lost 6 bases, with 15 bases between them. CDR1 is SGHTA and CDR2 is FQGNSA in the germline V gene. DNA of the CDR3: TGTGCCAGCAGCTTTAAACGAGGGGGGGCCGAGCAGTACTTC. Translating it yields CASSFKRGGAEQYF. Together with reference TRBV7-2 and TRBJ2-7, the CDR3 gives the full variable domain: GAGVSQSPSNKVTEKGKDVELRCDPISGHTALYWYRQSLGQGLEFLIYFQGNSAPDKSGLPSDRFSAERTGGSVSTLTIQRTQQEDSAVYLCASSFKRGGAEQYFGPGTRLTVT.

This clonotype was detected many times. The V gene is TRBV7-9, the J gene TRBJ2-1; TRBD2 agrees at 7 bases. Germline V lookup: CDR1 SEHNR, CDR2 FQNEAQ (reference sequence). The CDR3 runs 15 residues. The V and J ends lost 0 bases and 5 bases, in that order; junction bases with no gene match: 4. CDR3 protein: CASSLAGRANNEQFF. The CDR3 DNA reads TGTGCCAGCAGCTTAGCGGGGAGGGCCAACAATGAGCAGTTCTTC. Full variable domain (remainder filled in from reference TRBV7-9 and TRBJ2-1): DTGVSQNPRHKITKRGQNVTFRCDPISEHNRLYWYRQTLGQGPEFLTYFQNEAQLEKSRLLSDRFSAERPKGSFSTLEIQRTEQGDSAMYLCASSLAGRANNEQFFGPGTRLTVL.

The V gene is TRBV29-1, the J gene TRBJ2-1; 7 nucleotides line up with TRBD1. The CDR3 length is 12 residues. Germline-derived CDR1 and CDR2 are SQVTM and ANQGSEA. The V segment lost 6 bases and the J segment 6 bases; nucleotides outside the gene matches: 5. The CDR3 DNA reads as TGCAGCGTCGAGGGACAGAGCAATGAGCAGTTCTTC. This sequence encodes CSVEGQSNEQFF.

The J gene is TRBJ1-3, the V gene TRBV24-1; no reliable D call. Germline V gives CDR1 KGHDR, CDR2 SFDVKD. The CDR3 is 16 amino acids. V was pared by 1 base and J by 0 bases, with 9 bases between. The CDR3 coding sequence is TGTGCCACCAGTGATTTCGAACAGAACTCTGGAAACACCATATATTTT. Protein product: CATSDFEQNSGNTIYF.

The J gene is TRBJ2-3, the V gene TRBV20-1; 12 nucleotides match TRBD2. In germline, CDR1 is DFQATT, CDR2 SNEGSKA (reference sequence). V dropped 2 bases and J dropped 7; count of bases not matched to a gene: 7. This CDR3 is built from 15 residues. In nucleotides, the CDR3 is TGCAGTGCTAGATCCTCTAGCGGGGGGGCCTATACGCAGTATTTT. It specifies CSARSSSGGAYTQYF.

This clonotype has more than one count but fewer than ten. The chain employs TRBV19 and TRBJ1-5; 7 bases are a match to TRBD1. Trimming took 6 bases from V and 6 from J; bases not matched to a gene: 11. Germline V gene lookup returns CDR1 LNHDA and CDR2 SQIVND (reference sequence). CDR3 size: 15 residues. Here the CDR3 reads CASRSGGDRVQPQHF. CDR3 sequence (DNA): TGTGCCAGTAGGTCCGGAGGAGACAGGGTTCAGCCCCAGCATTTT. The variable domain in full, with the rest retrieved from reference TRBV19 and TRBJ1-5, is DGGITQSPKYLFRKEGQNVTLSCEQNLNHDAMYWYRQDPGQGLRLIYYSQIVNDFQKGDIAEGYSVSREKKESFPLTVTSAQKNPTAFYLCASRSGGDRVQPQHFGDGTRLSIL.

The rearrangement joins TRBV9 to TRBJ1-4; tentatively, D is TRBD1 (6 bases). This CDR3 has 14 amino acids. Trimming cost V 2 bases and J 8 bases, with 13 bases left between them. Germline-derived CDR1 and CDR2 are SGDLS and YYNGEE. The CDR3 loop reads CASSVSGAREKLFF. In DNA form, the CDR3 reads TGTGCCAGCAGCGTTTCGGGGGCGCGGGAAAAACTGTTTTTT.

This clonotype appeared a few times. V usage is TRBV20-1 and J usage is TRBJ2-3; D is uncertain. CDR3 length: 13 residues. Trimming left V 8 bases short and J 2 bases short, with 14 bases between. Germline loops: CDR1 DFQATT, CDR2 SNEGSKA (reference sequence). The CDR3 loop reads CSNRVIITDTQYF. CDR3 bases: TGCAGTAATCGGGTGATTATCACAGATACGCAGTATTTT.

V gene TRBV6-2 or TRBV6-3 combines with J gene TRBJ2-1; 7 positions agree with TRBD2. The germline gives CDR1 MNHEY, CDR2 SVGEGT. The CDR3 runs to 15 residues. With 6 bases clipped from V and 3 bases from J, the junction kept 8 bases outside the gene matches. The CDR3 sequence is CASSWGGSGYNEQFF. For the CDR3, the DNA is TGTGCCAGCAGCTGGGGAGGGTCTGGCTACAATGAGCAGTTCTTC.

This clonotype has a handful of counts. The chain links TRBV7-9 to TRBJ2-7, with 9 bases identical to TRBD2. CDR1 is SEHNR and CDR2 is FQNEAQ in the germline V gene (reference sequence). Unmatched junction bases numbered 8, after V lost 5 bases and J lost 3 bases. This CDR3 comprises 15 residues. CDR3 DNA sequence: TGTGCCAGCAGCCTTGGGACTAGCCATTTCTACGAGCAGTACTTC. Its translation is CASSLGTSHFYEQYF.

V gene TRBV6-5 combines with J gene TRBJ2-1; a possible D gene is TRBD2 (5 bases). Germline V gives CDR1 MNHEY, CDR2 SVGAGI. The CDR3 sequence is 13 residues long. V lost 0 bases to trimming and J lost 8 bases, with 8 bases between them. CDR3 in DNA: TGTGCCAGCAGTTACTCGAGGGTCCATGAGCAGTTCTTC. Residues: CASSYSRVHEQFF.

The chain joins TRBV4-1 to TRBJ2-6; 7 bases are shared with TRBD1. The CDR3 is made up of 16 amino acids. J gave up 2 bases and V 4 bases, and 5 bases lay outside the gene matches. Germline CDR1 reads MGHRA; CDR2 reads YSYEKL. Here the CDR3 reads CASSRLGGAGANVLTF. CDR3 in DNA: TGCGCCAGCAGCCGTCTAGGGGGCGCTGGGGCCAACGTCCTGACTTTC.

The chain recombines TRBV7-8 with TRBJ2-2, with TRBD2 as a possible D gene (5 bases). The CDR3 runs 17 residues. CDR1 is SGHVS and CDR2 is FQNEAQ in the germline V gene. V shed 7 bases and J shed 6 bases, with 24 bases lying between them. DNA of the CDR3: TGTGCCAGCAACTTTAACGTTATGGGAGTACCCCCCGGGGAGCTGTTTTTT. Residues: CASNFNVMGVPPGELFF. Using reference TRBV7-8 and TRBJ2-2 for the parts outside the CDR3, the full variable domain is GAGVSQSPRYKVAKRGQDVALRCDPISGHVSLFWYQQALGQGPEFLTYFQNEAQLDKSGLPSDRFFAERPEGSVSTLKIQRTQQEDSAVYLCASNFNVMGVPPGELFFGEGSRLTVL.

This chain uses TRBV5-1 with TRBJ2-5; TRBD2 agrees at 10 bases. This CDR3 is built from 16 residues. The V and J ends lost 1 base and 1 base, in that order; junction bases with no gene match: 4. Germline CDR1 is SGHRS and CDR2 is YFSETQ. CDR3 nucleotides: TGCGCCAGCAGCTTGAGAAGCGGGGGGGGCCAAGAGACCCAGTACTTC. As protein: CASSLRSGGGQETQYF.

In nucleotides, the CDR3 is TGTGCCAGCAGTCTTTCCCGACAGGGACGCTATGGCTACACCTTC. Its translation is CASSLSRQGRYGYTF. The chain has TRBV6-5 and TRBJ1-2; 7 nucleotides match TRBD1. Unmatched junction bases numbered 10, after V lost 5 bases and J lost 4 bases. The CDR3 is 15 residues long. Germline CDR1 and CDR2: MNHEY and SVGAGI.

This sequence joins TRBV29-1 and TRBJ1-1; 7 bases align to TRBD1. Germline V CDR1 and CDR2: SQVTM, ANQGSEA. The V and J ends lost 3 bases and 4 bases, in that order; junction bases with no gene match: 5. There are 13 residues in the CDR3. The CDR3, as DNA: TGCAGCGTTGAGAGGACAGGCGGCACTGAAGCTTTCTTT. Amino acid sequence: CSVERTGGTEAFF.

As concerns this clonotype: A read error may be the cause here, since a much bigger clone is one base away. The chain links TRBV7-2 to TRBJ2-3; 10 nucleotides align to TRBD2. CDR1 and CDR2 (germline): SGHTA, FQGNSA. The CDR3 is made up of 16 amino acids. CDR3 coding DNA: TGTGTCAGCAGTCCCAAAAGTCAAGCGGGAGGGGGTACGCAGTATTTT. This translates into CVSSPKSQAGGGTQYF. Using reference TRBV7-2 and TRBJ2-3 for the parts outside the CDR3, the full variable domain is GAGVSQSPSNKVTEKGKDVELRCDPISGHTALYWYRQSLGQGLEFLIYFQGNSAPDKSGLPSDRFSAERTGGSVSTLTIQRTQQEDSAVYLCVSSPKSQAGGGTQYFGPGTRLTVL.

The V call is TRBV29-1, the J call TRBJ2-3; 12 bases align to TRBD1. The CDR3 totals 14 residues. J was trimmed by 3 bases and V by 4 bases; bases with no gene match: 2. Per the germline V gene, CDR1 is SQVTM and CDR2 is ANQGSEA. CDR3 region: CSVGGQGATDTQYF. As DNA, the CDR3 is TGCAGCGTTGGGGGACAGGGGGCTACAGATACGCAGTATTTT.

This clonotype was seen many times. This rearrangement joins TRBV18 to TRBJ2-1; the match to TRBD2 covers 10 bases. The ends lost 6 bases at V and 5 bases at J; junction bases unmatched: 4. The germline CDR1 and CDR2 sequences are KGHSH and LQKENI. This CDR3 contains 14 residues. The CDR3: CASSPSGSHNEQFF. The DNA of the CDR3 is TGTGCCAGCTCCCCTAGCGGGAGCCACAATGAGCAGTTCTTC.

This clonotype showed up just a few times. CDR3 nucleotides: TGTGCCAGCAGCCCGGGGGACTATTATACCTACGAGCAGTACTTC. Protein: CASSPGDYYTYEQYF. This chain connects TRBV7-9 to TRBJ2-7; TRBD2 agrees at 7 bases. The CDR3 extends over 15 amino acids. The germline gives CDR1 SEHNR, CDR2 FQNEAQ (reference sequence). With V trimmed by 5 bases and J by 2 bases, 9 bases remained unmatched. The full variable domain, its missing parts supplied by reference TRBV7-9 and TRBJ2-7, is DTGVSQNPRHKITKRGQNVTFRCDPISEHNRLYWYRQTLGQGPEFLTYFQNEAQLEKSRLLSDRFSAERPKGSFSTLEIQRTEQGDSAMYLCASSPGDYYTYEQYFGPGTRLTVT.

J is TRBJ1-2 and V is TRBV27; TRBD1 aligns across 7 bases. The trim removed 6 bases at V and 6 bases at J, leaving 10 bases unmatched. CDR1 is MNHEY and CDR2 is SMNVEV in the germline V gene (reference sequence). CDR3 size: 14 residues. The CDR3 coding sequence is TGTGCCAGCAGCCTGCCGACAGGGATTAATGGCTACACCTTC. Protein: CASSLPTGINGYTF.